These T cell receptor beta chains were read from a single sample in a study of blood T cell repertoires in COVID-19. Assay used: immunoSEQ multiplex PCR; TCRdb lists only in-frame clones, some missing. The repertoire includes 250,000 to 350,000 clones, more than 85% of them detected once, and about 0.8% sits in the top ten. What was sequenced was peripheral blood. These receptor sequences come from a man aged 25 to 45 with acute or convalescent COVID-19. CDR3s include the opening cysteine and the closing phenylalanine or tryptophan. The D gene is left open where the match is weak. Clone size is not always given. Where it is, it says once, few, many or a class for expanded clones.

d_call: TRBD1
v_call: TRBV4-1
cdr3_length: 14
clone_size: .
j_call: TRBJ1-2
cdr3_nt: TGCGCCAGCAGCCCAGGACAGGGGCGACATGGCTACACCTTC
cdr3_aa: CASSPGQGRHGYTF

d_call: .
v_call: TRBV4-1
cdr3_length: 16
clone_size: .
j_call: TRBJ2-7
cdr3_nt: TGCGCCAGCAGCCAGGGCTTAGTGGCAAGCTCCTACGAGCAGTACTTC
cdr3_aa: CASSQGLVASSYEQYF

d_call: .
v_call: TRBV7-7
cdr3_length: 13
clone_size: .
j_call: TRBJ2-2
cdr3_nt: TGTGCTAGCAGCTTACGTCTAAACGGGGAGCTGTTTTTT
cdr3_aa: CASSLRLNGELFF

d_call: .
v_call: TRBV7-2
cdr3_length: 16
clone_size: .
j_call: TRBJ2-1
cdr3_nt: TGTGCCAGCAGCTTGCGGATCCCCGACGGAGGCGGGACGCAGTTCTTC
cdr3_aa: CASSLRIPDGGGTQFF

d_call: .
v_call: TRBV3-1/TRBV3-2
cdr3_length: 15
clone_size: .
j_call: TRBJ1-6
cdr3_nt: TGTGCCAGCAGCCGAGACAGGTCCGAGAATTCACCCCTCCACTTT
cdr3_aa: CASSRDRSENSPLHF

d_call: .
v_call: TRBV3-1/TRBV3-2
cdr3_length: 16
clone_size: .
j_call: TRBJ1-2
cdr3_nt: TGTGCCAGCAGCCAAGATCGGGTTGGCAGGGGCTATGGCTACACCTTC
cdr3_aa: CASSQDRVGRGYGYTF

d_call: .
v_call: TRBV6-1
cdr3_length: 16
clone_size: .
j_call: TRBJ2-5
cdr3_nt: TGTGCCAGCAGAGAAACAGGGACAACAAAATTAGAGACCCAGTACTTC
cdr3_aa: CASRETGTTKLETQYF

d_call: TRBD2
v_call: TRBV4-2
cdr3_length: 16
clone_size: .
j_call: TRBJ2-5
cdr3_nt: TGTGCCAGCAGCCAAGATGAGCGGGGGGCCGAAGAGACCCAGTACTTC
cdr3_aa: CASSQDERGAEETQYF

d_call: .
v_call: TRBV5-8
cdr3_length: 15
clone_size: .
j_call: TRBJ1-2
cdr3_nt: TGTGCCAGCAGCGGGGCGGCAGAAGAGAACTATGGCTACACCTTC
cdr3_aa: CASSGAAEENYGYTF

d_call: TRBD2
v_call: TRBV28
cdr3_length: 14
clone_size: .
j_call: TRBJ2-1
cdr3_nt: TGTGCCAGCAGTCTAGCGGTCTCCTACAATGAGCAGTTCTTC
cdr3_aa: CASSLAVSYNEQFF

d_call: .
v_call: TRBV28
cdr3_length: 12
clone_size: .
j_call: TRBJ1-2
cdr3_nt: TGTGCCAGCAGAGTACAGTCCTATGGCTACACCTTC
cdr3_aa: CASRVQSYGYTF

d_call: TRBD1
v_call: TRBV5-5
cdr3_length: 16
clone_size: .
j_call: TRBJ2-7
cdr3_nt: TGTGCCAGCAGCTTGCGGTGGACAGGGGGCATCTACGAGCAGTACTTC
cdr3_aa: CASSLRWTGGIYEQYF

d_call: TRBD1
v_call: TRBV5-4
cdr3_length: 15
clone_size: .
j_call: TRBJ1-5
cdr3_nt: TGTGCCAGCAGCTTGGGGGGGACAGATCCCCAGCCCCAGCATTTT
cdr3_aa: CASSLGGTDPQPQHF

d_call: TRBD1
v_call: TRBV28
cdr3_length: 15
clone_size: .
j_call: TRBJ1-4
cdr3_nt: TGTGCCAGCAGTGGACTCAAGGGGGCTGGTGAAAAACTGTTTTTT
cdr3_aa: CASSGLKGAGEKLFF

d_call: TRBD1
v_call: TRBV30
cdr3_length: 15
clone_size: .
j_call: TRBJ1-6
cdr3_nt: TGTGCCTCGAGACAGGGGAGCTCCTATAATTCACCCCTCCACTTT
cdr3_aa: CASRQGSSYNSPLHF

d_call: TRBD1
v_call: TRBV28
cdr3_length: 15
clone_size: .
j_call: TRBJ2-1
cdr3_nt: TGTGCCAGCAGTTTGGACAGGGCGGAGAACAATGAGCAGTTCTTC
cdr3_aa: CASSLDRAENNEQFF

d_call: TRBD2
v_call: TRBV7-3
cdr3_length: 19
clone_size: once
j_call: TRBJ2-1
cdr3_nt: TGTGCCAGCAGCTTAGACGGGGGGGCCTTCTCGAGCTCCTACAATGAGCAGTTCTTC
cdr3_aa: CASSLDGGAFSSSYNEQFF

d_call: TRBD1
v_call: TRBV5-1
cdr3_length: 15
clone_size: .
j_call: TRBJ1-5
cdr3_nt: TGCGCCAGCAGCTTGGCCCCGGGACAGGGAGATCCCCAGCATTTT
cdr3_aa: CASSLAPGQGDPQHF

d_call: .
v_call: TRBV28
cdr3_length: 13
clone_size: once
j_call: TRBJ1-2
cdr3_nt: TGTGCCAGCAGTTTAGGCAGTAACTATGGCTACACCTTC
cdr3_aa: CASSLGSNYGYTF

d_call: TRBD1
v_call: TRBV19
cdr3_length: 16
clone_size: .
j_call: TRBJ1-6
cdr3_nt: TGTGCCAGTAGTGGTGGGACAGGGTTGGCCAATTCACCCCTCCACTTT
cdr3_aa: CASSGGTGLANSPLHF

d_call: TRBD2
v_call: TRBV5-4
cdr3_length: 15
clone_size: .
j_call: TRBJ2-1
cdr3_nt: TGTGCCAGCAGCTCACCAGCGGGGGGGCATGTCGAACAGTTCTTC
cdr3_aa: CASSSPAGGHVEQFF

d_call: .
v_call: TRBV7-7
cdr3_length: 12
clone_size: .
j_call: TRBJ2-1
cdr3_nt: TGTGCTAGCAGCGTAGAGCAGGGGGAGCAGTTCTTC
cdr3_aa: CASSVEQGEQFF

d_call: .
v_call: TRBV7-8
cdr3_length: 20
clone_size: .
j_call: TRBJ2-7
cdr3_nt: TGTGCCAGCAGCTTAGCGGGGGGCGCGGGAGCAGTAACTCTTATCTACGAGCAGTACTTC
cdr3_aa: CASSLAGGAGAVTLIYEQYF

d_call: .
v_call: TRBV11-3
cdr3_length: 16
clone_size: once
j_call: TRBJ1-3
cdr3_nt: TGTGCCAGCAGCTTAACAACCTCCGTCTCTGGAAACACCATATATTTT
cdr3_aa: CASSLTTSVSGNTIYF

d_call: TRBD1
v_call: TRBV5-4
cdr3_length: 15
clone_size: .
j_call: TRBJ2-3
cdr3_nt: TGTGCCAGCAGCAGACAGGGGTCTGGTTCAGATACGCAGTATTTT
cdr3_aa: CASSRQGSGSDTQYF

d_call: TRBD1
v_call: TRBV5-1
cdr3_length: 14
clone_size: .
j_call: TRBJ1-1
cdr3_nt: TGCGCCAGCAGCCAGGGGGGACTGAACACTGAAGCTTTCTTT
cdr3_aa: CASSQGGLNTEAFF

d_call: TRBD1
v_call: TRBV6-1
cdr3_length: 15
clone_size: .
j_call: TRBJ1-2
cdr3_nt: TGTGCCAGCAGTGAATGGACAGGTAGGAGGTATGGCTACACCTTC
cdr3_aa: CASSEWTGRRYGYTF

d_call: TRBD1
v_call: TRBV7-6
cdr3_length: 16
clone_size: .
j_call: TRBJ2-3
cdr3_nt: TGTGCCAGCAGCCCTCGTCAGGGGGCTAGCACAGATACGCAGTATTTT
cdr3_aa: CASSPRQGASTDTQYF